The 31 T cell receptor beta chains reported below all come from one sample, sequenced in a study of T cells in Graves' hyperthyroidism and ophthalmopathy. Amplified regions were TCR beta CDR3 sequences from RNA transcripts. The HTBI primer set was used in a first-round RT-PCR of the TCR CDR3. A single record per CDR3 protein comes from TCRdb applying MiXCR to the multiplex PCR reads. The table records around 340,000 distinct CDR3 sequences, about 17% of them present only once. Input material: blood. Source of these receptors: a woman in her twenties or thirties with Graves' hyperthyroidism that later progressed to Graves' ophthalmopathy.

In its sample, this clonotype was seen many times. The J gene is TRBJ2-7, the V gene TRBV7-6; perhaps D is TRBD1 or TRBD2 (5 bases each). The CDR3 is made up of 15 amino acids. Germline assignment: CDR1 SGHVS and CDR2 FNYEAQ. The V end was cut by 1 base, the J end by 8 bases, with 18 bases between. CDR3 DNA: TGTGCCAGCAGCTTAGAGGCGGGCGGGCAGGGTAAGCAGTACTTC. This gives the protein CASSLEAGGQGKQYF.

This chain links TRBV5-5 with TRBJ2-2; no firm D call. Germline V CDR1 and CDR2: SGHKS, YYEKEE (reference sequence). The CDR3 extends over 13 amino acids. Trimming removed 4 bases at V and 5 bases at J, with 9 bases between. The CDR3 reads CASSQGRTGELFF. The CDR3, as DNA: TGTGCCAGCAGCCAAGGGCGAACCGGGGAGCTGTTTTTT.

This chain links TRBV4-1 with TRBJ1-2; TRBD1 is a possible D gene (5 bases). Germline V gene sequence: CDR1 MGHRA, CDR2 YSYEKL. V lost 2 bases, J lost 8 bases, and 24 bases lay in between. The CDR3 sequence is 17 residues long. CDR3 loop: CASSQIPPGPYSEGYTF. In DNA, the CDR3 is TGCGCCAGCAGCCAAATACCTCCGGGACCGTATTCGGAGGGCTACACCTTC.

This clonotype was picked up many times. The chain employs TRBV3-1 and TRBJ1-6; unclear D gene. The CDR3 length is 12 residues. Trimming took off 6 bases at V and 4 bases at J, with 4 bases between the two ends. Germline V gives CDR1 LGHDT, CDR2 YNNKEL (reference sequence). The CDR3 sequence: CASRVYNSPLHF. CDR3 bases: TGTGCCAGCAGGGTGTATAATTCACCCCTCCACTTT.

In its sample, this clonotype was seen many times. The rearrangement uses TRBV27 and TRBJ1-1; no firm D call. The CDR3 length is 14 residues. Germline values: CDR1 MNHEY, CDR2 SMNVEV (reference sequence). The V end lost 2 bases, the J end lost 10 bases, and 17 bases lay between the germline ends. CDR3 coding DNA: TGTGCCAGCAGTTTAGTGTCAGCCGGTTCGGTAGCTTTCTTT. Protein product: CASSLVSAGSVAFF.

A word on this clonotype: Since a much larger clone is just one base distant, this may be a read error. This chain joins TRBV29-1 and TRBJ2-1; D is undetermined. Germline-derived CDR1 and CDR2 are SQVTM and ANQGSEA. The CDR3 contains 13 residues. V gave up 1 base and J gave up 3 bases, with 7 bases separating them. CDR3 in amino acids: CSVEGAIYNEQFF. In nucleotides, the CDR3 is TGCAGCGTTGAAGGGGCCATCTACAATGAGCAGTTCTTC.

The sample holds many counts of this clonotype. V is TRBV11-2 and J is TRBJ2-7; D remains ambiguous. Trimming pared 4 bases from V and 2 bases from J, leaving 12 bases between. The germline V gene has CDR1 SGHAT and CDR2 FQNNGV. The CDR3 loop spans 14 amino acids. CDR3 nucleotide sequence: TGTGCCAGCAGCTCCTATGACATTACCTACGAGCAGTACTTC. Amino acid sequence: CASSSYDITYEQYF.

This clonotype was detected many times. V is TRBV5-6 and J is TRBJ1-6; 7 bases are a match to TRBD1. The V gene's germline CDR1 is SGHDT and CDR2 YYEEEE. The CDR3 runs to 15 residues. The J segment lost 7 bases and the V segment lost 1 base, leaving 5 bases of the junction unmatched. Written as DNA, the CDR3 is TGTGCCAGCAGCTTGACAGGGGCCGCCAATTCACCCCTCCACTTT. It encodes CASSLTGAANSPLHF.

This clonotype was counted only a few times. The chain carries TRBV10-2 and TRBJ2-1; the match to TRBD2 covers 9 bases. CDR1 is WSHSY, CDR2 SAAADI, per germline. Trimming cost V 4 bases and J 5 bases; bases outside gene matches: 6. The CDR3 length is 15 residues. The CDR3 loop is CASSGLAGVHNEQFF. The CDR3 nucleotides are TGCGCCAGCAGTGGTTTAGCGGGGGTCCACAATGAGCAGTTCTTC.

V gene TRBV27 combines with J gene TRBJ2-3; TRBD1 is a possible D gene (6 bases). Trimming took off 5 bases at V and 4 bases at J, with 10 bases between the two ends. Germline V gives CDR1 MNHEY, CDR2 SMNVEV (reference sequence). The length of the CDR3 is 13 residues. CDR3 in DNA: TGTGCCAGCAGTAGACAGGTCTCAGATACGCAGTATTTT. It is translated as CASSRQVSDTQYF.

CDR3 coding DNA: TGCGCCAGCAGCTTGGCCACTCGGACCACTGAAGCTTTCTTT. It translates to CASSLATRTTEAFF. This chain connects TRBV5-1 to TRBJ1-1; D gene ambiguous. V was cut by 0 bases and J by 4 bases, with 10 bases left in between. Germline V gives CDR1 SGHRS, CDR2 YFSETQ. The CDR3 length is 14 residues.

The sample holds a few counts of this clonotype. This chain joins TRBV5-6 and TRBJ1-4, with TRBD1 identical over 11 bases. The CDR3 has 17 residues. CDR1 and CDR2 (germline): SGHDT, YYEEEE. Trimming cost V 4 bases and J 8 bases; bases outside gene matches: 13. DNA for the CDR3: TGTGCCAGCAGCAAAAGGGACAGGGGGACCACGGACGAAAAACTGTTTTTT. It yields the protein CASSKRDRGTTDEKLFF.

This clonotype came up many times. The chain recombines TRBV20-1 with TRBJ2-7, with 9 bases that match TRBD1. V dropped 6 bases and J dropped 3; count of bases not matched to a gene: 9. Germline CDR1 reads DFQATT; CDR2 reads SNEGSKA (reference sequence). This CDR3 comprises 14 residues. CDR3 in amino acids: CSAITGTGRYEQYF. Written as DNA, the CDR3 is TGCAGTGCCATCACCGGGACAGGGCGCTACGAGCAGTACTTC.

A remark on this clonotype: At one end the junction does not follow the germline gene, possibly because of a read error. The chain joins TRBV4-1 to TRBJ2-3; D ambiguous. Germline assignment: CDR1 MGHRA and CDR2 YSYEKL. The CDR3 length is 16 residues. The CDR3: CASSQDPLYSTNTQYF. The CDR3, as DNA: TGCGCCAGCAGCCAAGATCCACTCTACAGCACAAATACGCAGTATTTT.

This clonotype was recorded at least ten times. The gene calls are TRBV28 and TRBJ2-5; a weak D match, TRBD2 (6 bases). This CDR3 spans 14 amino acids. CDR1 MDHEN and CDR2 SYDVKM come from the germline V gene. V gave up 7 bases and J gave up 5 bases, with 17 bases separating them. The CDR3: CASTLREVRETQYF. The CDR3 region has the DNA TGTGCCAGCACCTTGAGGGAGGTCCGGGAGACCCAGTACTTC.

This clonotype was counted ten times or more. The chain is built from TRBV18 and TRBJ1-4, with D possibly TRBD1 on 5 matching bases. CDR3 size: 14 residues. The germline CDR1 and CDR2 sequences are KGHSH and LQKENI. V dropped 6 bases and J dropped 6 bases, with 14 bases sitting between them. Written as DNA, the CDR3 is TGTGCCAGCTCTATTGCGACAGATGATGAAAAACTGTTTTTT. It specifies CASSIATDDEKLFF.

This clonotype was recorded at least ten times. V gene TRBV5-6 combines with J gene TRBJ2-5; either TRBD1 or TRBD2 may supply D (5 bases each). The CDR3 covers 12 residues. V was trimmed by 9 bases and J by 4 bases, leaving 13 bases between them. CDR1 is SGHDT and CDR2 is YYEEEE in the germline V gene. The CDR3 sequence is CATGTSPETQYF. DNA for the CDR3: TGTGCCACCGGGACCAGCCCAGAGACCCAGTACTTC.

This clonotype was counted ten times or more. This chain uses TRBV20-1 with TRBJ2-7, with D maybe TRBD2 (5 bases). Trimming cost V 5 bases and J 3 bases, with 20 bases left between them. This CDR3 spans 15 amino acids. Germline-derived CDR1 and CDR2 are DFQATT and SNEGSKA (reference sequence). CDR3 bases: TGCAGTGCTCCCAGAGTGGAGGCGGGCCTCTACGAGCAGTACTTC. It is translated as CSAPRVEAGLYEQYF.

This clonotype turned up a few times. The DNA for the CDR3 is TGTGCCAGCAGCTCAGGGACAGGGTGGGGCAGGGATACGCAGTATTTT. Translation: CASSSGTGWGRDTQYF. This chain connects TRBV7-6 to TRBJ2-3, with TRBD1 matching over 9 bases. The germline V gene encodes CDR1 SGHVS and CDR2 FNYEAQ. The CDR3 consists of 16 residues. V was pared by 4 bases and J by 6 bases, with 11 bases of the junction left unmatched. Based on the CDR3 plus reference TRBV7-6 and TRBJ2-3, the full variable domain is GAGVSQSPRYKVTKRGQDVALRCDPISGHVSLYWYRQALGQGPEFLTYFNYEAQQDKSGLPNDRFSAERPEGSISTLTIQRTEQRDSAMYRCASSSGTGWGRDTQYFGPGTRLTVL.

This clonotype was seen only a few times. This chain connects TRBV3-1 to TRBJ2-2, with D hard to call. Germline CDR1 and CDR2: LGHDT and YNNKEL (reference sequence). This CDR3 spans 16 amino acids. The V end was cut by 5 bases, the J end by 5 bases, with 18 bases between. CDR3 sequence reads: CASSFLTGRETGELFF. DNA of the CDR3: TGTGCCAGCAGCTTCCTAACGGGTAGAGAGACCGGGGAGCTGTTTTTT.

There are many counts of this clonotype. The V call is TRBV13, the J call TRBJ2-2, with D perhaps TRBD1 (6 bases). Germline V lookup: CDR1 PRHDT, CDR2 FYEKMQ (reference sequence). Trimming took off 4 bases at V and 6 bases at J, with 9 bases between the two ends. The CDR3 is 13 amino acids. CDR3 region: CASSSQGSGELFF. The CDR3, as DNA: TGTGCCAGCAGCTCGCAGGGGTCCGGGGAGCTGTTTTTT.

CDR3 protein: CASSAGIGQGGYSPLHF. The CDR3 nucleotides read TGTGCCAGCAGCGCCGGAATCGGGCAGGGAGGCTATTCACCCCTCCACTTT. The chain uses TRBV7-9 and TRBJ1-6; possibly TRBD1 for D (5 bases). The germline V and J ends were trimmed by 5 bases and 8 bases, with 22 bases remaining between them. The CDR3 contains 17 residues. In germline, CDR1 is SEHNR, CDR2 FQNEAQ (reference sequence). The full variable domain, in which reference TRBV7-9 and TRBJ1-6 provide the parts outside the CDR3, is DTGVSQNPRHKITKRGQNVTFRCDPISEHNRLYWYRQTLGQGPEFLTYFQNEAQLEKSRLLSDRFSAERPKGSFSTLEIQRTEQGDSAMYLCASSAGIGQGGYSPLHFGNGTRLTVT.

V gene TRBV24-1 combines with J gene TRBJ2-1; D uncertain. CDR3 length: 17 residues. Looked up from germline, CDR1 is KGHDR and CDR2 is SFDVKD. Trimming cost V 4 bases and J 3 bases, with 18 bases left between them. In DNA, the CDR3 is TGTGCCACCAGTGACGCGACGTATCGACAACTCTACAATGAGCAGTTCTTC. Encoded protein: CATSDATYRQLYNEQFF.

This clonotype came up once. The genes are TRBV12-3 or TRBV12-4 and TRBJ2-5; D is uncertain. V was clipped by 6 bases and J by 2 bases, with 16 bases between them. The CDR3 runs to 15 residues. CDR3 amino acids: CASSPRGRPQETQYF. CDR3 in DNA: TGTGCCAGCAGCCCGAGAGGCAGGCCTCAAGAGACCCAGTACTTC.

This clonotype was detected only a few times. The CDR3 here is CASRPRAYNEQFF. CDR3 nucleotide sequence: TGTGCCAGTAGACCCAGGGCCTACAATGAGCAGTTCTTC. This rearrangement joins TRBV19 to TRBJ2-1; weak D call: TRBD1 (5 bases). Trimming stripped 6 bases from V and 2 bases from J, with 8 bases between. The germline gives CDR1 LNHDA, CDR2 SQIVND (reference sequence). CDR3 size: 13 residues.

J is TRBJ2-7 and V is TRBV28; no clear D gene. V lost 4 bases and J 7 bases, leaving 14 bases between the germline ends. This CDR3 comprises 13 residues. CDR1 and CDR2 from the germline V gene are MDHEN and SYDVKM. CDR3: CASSSTPTEEQYF. The CDR3 DNA reads as TGTGCCAGCAGTTCGACCCCGACTGAGGAGCAGTACTTC.

This clonotype showed up just a few times. The chain uses TRBV29-1 and TRBJ1-1; D gene ambiguous. The V and J ends lost 6 bases and 1 base respectively, with 12 bases between them. CDR3 length: 13 amino acids. CDR1 and CDR2 from the germline V gene are SQVTM and ANQGSEA. The CDR3 loop reads CSVPWQSNTEAFF. In DNA form, the CDR3 reads TGCAGCGTGCCATGGCAGTCGAACACTGAAGCTTTCTTT.

The V and J genes are TRBV28 and TRBJ1-5; no clear D. The CDR3 consists of 14 residues. V was cut by 3 bases and J by 3 bases, with 9 bases left in between. The germline gives CDR1 MDHEN, CDR2 SYDVKM. The CDR3 DNA reads as TGTGCCAGCAGTTTTGATACAGTCAATCAGCCCCAGCATTTT. Translating gives CASSFDTVNQPQHF.

V gene TRBV5-4 combines with J gene TRBJ2-5, with 7 bases that match TRBD2. V was clipped by 4 bases and J by 4 bases; unmatched bases: 13. This CDR3 has 16 amino acids. CDR1 and CDR2 (germline): SGHNT, YYREEE (reference sequence). This chain's CDR3 is CASSPFWAGERETQYF. CDR3 in DNA: TGTGCCAGCAGCCCTTTTTGGGCGGGAGAGCGAGAGACCCAGTACTTC.

As concerns this clonotype: This could be a read error, since a much larger clone is one nucleotide away. The rearrangement uses TRBV11-2 and TRBJ2-6; 10 bases match TRBD2. This CDR3 spans 19 amino acids. V lost 1 base, J lost 2 bases, and 8 bases stayed unmatched. The germline gives CDR1 SGHAT, CDR2 FQNNGV. DNA for the CDR3: TGTGCCAGCAGCTTAGGCCGACTAGCGGGTATCCCTGGGGCCAACGTCCTGACTTTC. Its protein product is CASSLGRLAGIPGANVLTF.

This clonotype was recorded many times. The chain links TRBV14 to TRBJ2-3, with 8 bases identical to TRBD1. Trimming took 6 bases from V and 5 from J; bases not matched to a gene: 7. Germline assignment: CDR1 SGHDN and CDR2 FVKESK. This CDR3 comprises 14 residues. The CDR3 region is CASRQTGVQDTQYF. Written as DNA, the CDR3 is TGTGCCAGCAGACAGACAGGGGTTCAAGATACGCAGTATTTT.